This T cell receptor beta chain was recovered during a study of blood T cell repertoires in COVID-19. In the study overall: There were acute and convalescent COVID-19 samples, and they came from the United States, Italy and Spain. The cDNA or gDNA used as material had been derived from T cells, B-cell-depleted T cells, or PBMCs.

Seattle enrolled patients during active infection and tracked them longitudinally. Trimming removed 5 bases at V and 7 bases at J, with 11 bases between. The CDR3 covers 12 residues. Germline CDR1 is SEHNR and CDR2 is FQNEAQ (reference sequence). This clone was recorded only once. TCRdb's copy holds only in-frame clones and misses some; the assay was immunoSEQ multiplex PCR. Of 95,000 to 100,000 clones listed, roughly 89% are singletons. The gene calls are TRBV7-9 and TRBJ1-1; D might be TRBD1 (6 bases). Material for sequencing was peripheral blood. This clonotype was sampled from a human donor with COVID-19, enrolled during active disease. The donor label of this sample is uncertain. The CDR3 DNA sequence: TGTGCCAGCAGCCGAAGGGGGTTTGAAGCTTTCTTT. Protein sequence: CASSRRGFEAFF. Full variable domain (outside the CDR3, taken from reference TRBV7-9 and TRBJ1-1): DTGVSQNPRHKITKRGQNVTFRCDPISEHNRLYWYRQTLGQGPEFLTYFQNEAQLEKSRLLSDRFSAERPKGSFSTLEIQRTEQGDSAMYLCASSRRGFEAFFGQGTRLTVV.